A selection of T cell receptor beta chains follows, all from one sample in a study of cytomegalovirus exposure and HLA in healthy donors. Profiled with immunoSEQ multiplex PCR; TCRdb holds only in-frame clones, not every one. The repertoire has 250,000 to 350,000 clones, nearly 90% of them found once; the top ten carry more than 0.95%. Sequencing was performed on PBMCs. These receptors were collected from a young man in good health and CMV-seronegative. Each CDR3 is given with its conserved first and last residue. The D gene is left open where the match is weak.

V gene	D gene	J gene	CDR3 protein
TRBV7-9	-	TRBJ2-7	CASTRGAGAYEQYF
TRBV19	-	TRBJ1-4	CASSIGGRESPPLFF
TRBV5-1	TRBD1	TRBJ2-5	CASSPGQGLWETQYF
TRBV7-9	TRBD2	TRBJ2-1	CASTLGSGGASDDEQFF
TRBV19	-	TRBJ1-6	CASSMGAVDSPLHF
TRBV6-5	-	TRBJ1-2	CASSNRQVAIYGYTF
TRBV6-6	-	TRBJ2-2	CASSYRGSGELFF
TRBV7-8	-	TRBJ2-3	CASSRRRDGTDTQYF
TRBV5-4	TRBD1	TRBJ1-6	CASSFTGTAGSPLHF
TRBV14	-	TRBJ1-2	CASSPHSGAAAYYGYTF
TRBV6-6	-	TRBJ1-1	CASSSQVLGAFF
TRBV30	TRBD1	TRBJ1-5	CAWSGGTGVGYSNQPQHF
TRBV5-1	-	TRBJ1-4	CASSLMDSSFEKLFF
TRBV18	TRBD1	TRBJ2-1	CASSLGGTGKENEQFF
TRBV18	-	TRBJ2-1	CASSPGRQEGVEQFF
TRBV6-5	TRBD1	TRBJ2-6	CASSADRAGANVLTF
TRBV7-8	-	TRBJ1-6	CASSLISGANSPLHF
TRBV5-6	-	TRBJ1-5	CASSLGQGLGQPQHF
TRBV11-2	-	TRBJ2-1	CASSLVSGRSYNEQFF
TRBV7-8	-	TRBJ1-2	CASSLAHSGDGYTF
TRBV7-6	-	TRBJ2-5	CASSYGSQETQYF
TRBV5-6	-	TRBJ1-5	CASSLSGSPRNQPQHF
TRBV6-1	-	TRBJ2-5	CASIPPGVKPQYF
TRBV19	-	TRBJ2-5	CASSIRGETQYF
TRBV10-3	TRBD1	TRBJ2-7	CAVGTVAYEQYF
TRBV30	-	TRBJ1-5	CAWSVSGNQPQHF